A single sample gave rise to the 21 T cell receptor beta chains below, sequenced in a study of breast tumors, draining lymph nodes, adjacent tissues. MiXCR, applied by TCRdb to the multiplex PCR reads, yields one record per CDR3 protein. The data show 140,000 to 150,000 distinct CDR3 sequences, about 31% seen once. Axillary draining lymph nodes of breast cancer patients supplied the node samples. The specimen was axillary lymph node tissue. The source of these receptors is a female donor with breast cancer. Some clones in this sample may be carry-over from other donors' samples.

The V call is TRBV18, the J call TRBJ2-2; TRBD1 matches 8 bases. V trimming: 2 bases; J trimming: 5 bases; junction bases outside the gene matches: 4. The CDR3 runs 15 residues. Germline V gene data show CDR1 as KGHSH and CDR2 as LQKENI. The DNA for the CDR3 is TGTGCCAGCTCACCAGGACAGGGTTGGACCGGGGAGCTGTTTTTT. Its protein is CASSPGQGWTGELFF. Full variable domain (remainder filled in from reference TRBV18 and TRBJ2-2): NAGVMQNPRHLVRRRGQEARLRCSPMKGHSHVYWYRQLPEEGLKFMVYLQKENIIDESGMPKERFSAEFPKEGPSILRIQQVVRGDSAAYFCASSPGQGWTGELFFGEGSRLTVL.

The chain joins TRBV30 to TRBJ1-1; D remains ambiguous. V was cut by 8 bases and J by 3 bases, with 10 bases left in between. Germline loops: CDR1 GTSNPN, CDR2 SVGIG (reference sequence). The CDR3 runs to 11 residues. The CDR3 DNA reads TGTGCCACCCAGAAGTACACTGAAGCTTTCTTT. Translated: CATQKYTEAFF.

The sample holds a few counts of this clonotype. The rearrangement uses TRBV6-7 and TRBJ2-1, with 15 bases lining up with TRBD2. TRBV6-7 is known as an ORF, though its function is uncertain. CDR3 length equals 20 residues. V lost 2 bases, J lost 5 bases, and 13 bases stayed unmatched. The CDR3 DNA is TGTGCCAGCAGTTACCAAACCGGGACTAGCGGGGGGTCGGCAAACAATGAGCAGTTCTTC. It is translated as CASSYQTGTSGGSANNEQFF.

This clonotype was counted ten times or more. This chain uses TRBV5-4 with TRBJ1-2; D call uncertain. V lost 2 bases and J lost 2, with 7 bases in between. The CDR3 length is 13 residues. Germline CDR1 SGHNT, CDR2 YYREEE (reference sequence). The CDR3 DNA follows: TGTGCCAGCAGCTTAGACACCAACTATGGCTACACCTTC. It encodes CASSLDTNYGYTF.

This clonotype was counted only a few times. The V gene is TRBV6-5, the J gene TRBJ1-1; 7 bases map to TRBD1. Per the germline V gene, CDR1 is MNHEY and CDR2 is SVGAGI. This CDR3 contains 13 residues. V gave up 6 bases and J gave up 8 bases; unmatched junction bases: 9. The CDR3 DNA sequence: TGTGCCAGCAGAATACAGGGGCGGAGGGAAGCTTTCTTT. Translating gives CASRIQGRREAFF.

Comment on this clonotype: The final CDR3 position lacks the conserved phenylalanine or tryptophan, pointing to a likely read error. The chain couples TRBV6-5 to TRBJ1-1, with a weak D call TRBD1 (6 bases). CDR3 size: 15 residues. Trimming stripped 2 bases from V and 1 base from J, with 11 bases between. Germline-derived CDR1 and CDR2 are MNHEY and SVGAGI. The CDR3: CASSYGSGANTEAFL. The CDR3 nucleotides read TGTGCCAGCAGTTACGGGTCAGGGGCGAACACTGAAGCTTTCCTT.

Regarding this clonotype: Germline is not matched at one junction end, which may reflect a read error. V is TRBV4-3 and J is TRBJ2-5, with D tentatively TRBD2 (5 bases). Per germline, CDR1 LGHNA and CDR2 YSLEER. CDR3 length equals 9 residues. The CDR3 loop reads CASSPRADF. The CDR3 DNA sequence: TGCGCCAGCAGCCCAAGAGCGGACTTT.

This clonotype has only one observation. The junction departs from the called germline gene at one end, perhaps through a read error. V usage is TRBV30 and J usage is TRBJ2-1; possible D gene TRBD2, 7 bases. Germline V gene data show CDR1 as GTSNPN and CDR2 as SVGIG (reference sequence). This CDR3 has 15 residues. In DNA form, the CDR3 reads TGTGCCTGGAGTGGACGGGGGGCGGGGGACAATGGGCAGTTCTTC. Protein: CAWSGRGAGDNGQFF.

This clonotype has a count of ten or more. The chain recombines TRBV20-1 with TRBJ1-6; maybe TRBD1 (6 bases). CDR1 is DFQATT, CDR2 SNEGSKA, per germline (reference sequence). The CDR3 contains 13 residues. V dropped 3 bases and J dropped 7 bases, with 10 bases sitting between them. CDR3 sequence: CSAREQGNSPLHF. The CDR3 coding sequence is TGCAGTGCTAGGGAACAGGGAAATTCACCCCTCCACTTT.

The CDR3 region has the DNA TGTGCCATCAGTCGGGACAGGGAGTTTGGCTACACCTTC. Protein sequence: CAISRDREFGYTF. The chain links TRBV10-3 to TRBJ1-2, with TRBD1 matching over 9 bases. There are 13 residues in the CDR3. Germline assignment: CDR1 ENHRY and CDR2 SYGVKD. With 5 bases clipped from V and 7 bases from J, the junction kept 5 bases outside the gene matches.

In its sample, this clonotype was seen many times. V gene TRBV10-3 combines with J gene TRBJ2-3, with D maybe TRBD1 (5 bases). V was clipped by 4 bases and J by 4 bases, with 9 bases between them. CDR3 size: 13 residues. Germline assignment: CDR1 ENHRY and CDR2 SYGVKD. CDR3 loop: CAISVGVADTQYF. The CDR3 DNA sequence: TGTGCCATCAGTGTAGGGGTCGCAGATACGCAGTATTTT.

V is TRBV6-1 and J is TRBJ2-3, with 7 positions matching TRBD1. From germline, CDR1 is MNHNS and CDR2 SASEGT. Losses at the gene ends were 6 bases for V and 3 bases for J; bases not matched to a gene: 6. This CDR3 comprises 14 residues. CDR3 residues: CASSRDSTTDTQYF. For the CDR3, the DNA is TGTGCCAGCAGCCGGGACAGCACTACAGATACGCAGTATTTT.

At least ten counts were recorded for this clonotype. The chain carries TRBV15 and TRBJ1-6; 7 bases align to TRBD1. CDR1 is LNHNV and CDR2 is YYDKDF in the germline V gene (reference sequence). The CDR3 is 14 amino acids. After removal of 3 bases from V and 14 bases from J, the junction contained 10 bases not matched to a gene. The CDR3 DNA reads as TGTGCCACCAGCAGTCGCAGACAGGGACTCACCCTCCACTTT. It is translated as CATSSRRQGLTLHF.

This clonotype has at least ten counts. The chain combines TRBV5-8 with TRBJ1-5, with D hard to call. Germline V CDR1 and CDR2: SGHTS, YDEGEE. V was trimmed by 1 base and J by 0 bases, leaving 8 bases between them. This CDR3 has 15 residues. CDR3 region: CASSLLTYSNQPQHF. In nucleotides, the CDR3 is TGTGCCAGCAGCTTGCTCACTTATAGCAATCAGCCCCAGCATTTT. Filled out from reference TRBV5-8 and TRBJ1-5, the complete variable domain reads EAGVTQSPTHLIKTRGQQATLRCSPISGHTSVYWYQQALGLGLQFLLWYDEGEERNRGNFPPRFSGRQFPNYSSELNVNALELEDSALYLCASSLLTYSNQPQHFGDGTRLSIL.

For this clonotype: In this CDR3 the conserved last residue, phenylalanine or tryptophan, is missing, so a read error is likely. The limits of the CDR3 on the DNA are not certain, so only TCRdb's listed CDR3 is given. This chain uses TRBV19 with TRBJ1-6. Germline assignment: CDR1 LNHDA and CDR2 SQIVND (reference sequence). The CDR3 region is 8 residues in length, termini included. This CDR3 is CASSIFLA.

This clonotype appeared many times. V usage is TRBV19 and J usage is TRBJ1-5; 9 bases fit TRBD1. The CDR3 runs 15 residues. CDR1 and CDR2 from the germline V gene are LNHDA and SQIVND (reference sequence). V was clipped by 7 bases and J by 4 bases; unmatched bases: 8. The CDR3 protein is CASTYRGQGNQPQHF. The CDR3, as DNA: TGTGCCAGTACCTATCGGGGACAGGGTAATCAGCCCCAGCATTTT. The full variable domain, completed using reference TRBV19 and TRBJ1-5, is DGGITQSPKYLFRKEGQNVTLSCEQNLNHDAMYWYRQDPGQGLRLIYYSQIVNDFQKGDIAEGYSVSREKKESFPLTVTSAQKNPTAFYLCASTYRGQGNQPQHFGDGTRLSIL.

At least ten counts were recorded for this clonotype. CDR3 sequence (DNA): TGTGCCAGCAGCAAGACAATCACAGATACGCAGTATTTT. Translation: CASSKTITDTQYF. V and J are TRBV7-3 and TRBJ2-3; D not certain. Trimming cost V 5 bases and J 2 bases, with 8 bases left between them. The CDR3 has 13 amino acids. Per germline, CDR1 SGHTA and CDR2 FQGTGA.

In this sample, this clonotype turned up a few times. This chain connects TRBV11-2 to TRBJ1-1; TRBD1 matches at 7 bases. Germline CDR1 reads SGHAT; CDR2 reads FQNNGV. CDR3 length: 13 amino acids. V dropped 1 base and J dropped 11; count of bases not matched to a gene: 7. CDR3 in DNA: TGTGCCAGCAGCTTAGGCCCTGACAGGGACGCTTTCTTT. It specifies CASSLGPDRDAFF.

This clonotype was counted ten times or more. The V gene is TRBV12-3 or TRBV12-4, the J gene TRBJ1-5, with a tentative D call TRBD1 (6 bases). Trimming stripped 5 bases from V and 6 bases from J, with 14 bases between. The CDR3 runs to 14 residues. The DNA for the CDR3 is TGTGCCAGCAGTGTAACAGGGTCCGGTCAGCCCCAGCATTTT. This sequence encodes CASSVTGSGQPQHF.

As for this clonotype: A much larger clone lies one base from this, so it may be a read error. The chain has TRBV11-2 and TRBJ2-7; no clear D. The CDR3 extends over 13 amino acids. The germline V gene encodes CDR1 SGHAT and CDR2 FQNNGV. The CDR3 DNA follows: TGTGCCAGCAGAGAGTCAGCCTCCTCCGAGCAGTACTTC. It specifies CASRESASSEQYF.

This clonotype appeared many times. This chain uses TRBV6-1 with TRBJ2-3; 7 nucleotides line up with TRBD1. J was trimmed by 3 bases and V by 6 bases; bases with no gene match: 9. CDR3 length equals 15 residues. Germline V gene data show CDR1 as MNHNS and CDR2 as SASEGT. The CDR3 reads CASRVQGIVTDTQYF. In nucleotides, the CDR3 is TGTGCCAGCAGAGTACAGGGGATAGTGACAGATACGCAGTATTTT.